The sequence of this T cell receptor (beta chain) was determined in a study of metastatic and nonmetastatic thyroid tumors. Study background: The study looked at repertoires side by side in blood and in tumor or nodule tissue from malignant and benign thyroid patients. Study observations and caveats: Reportedly, malignant thyroid tumors had significantly higher TCR beta diversity than benign nodules, in blood and tumor.

CDR3 length: 14 amino acids. The germline CDR1 and CDR2 sequences are SGHVS and FNYEAQ. Trimming shortened V by 6 bases and J by 4 bases, and 13 bases separated the two germline ends. Before thyroid surgery, none of the patients had received any treatment. Using MiXCR, TCRdb reanalyzed the PCR reads. The repertoire holds over 50,000 clones, with 25% to 35% as singletons. The table lists this clone with a count of one. Its antigen is unknown. Sequencing was performed on blood. The chain joins TRBV7-6 to TRBJ1-3; D is undetermined. This sequence originates from a female donor with papillary thyroid cancer or a benign thyroid nodule (not recorded which). Some clones in this sample may be carry-over from other donors' samples. CDR3 coding DNA: TGTGCCAGCAGTGGGGAGGTCACGGGAAACACCATATATTTT. Its translation: CASSGEVTGNTIYF.